This TCR beta chain was sequenced in a study of T cell changes during pregnancy in multiple sclerosis. V lost 1 base, J lost 2 bases, and 15 bases lay in between. This CDR3 is 17 amino acids long. Germline values: CDR1 LNHNV, CDR2 YYDKDF (reference sequence). Produced via immunoSEQ multiplex PCR; TCRdb's table is partial and in-frame only. The sample carries 10,000 to 15,000 clones, 88% recorded once. The sequence was obtained from a female donor in good health, enrolled as a control in a pregnancy study. Material: CD8+ T cells from peripheral blood mononuclear cells, obtained in the second trimester of pregnancy. The V gene is TRBV15, the J gene TRBJ1-3; D is unclear. CDR3 in DNA: TGTGCCACCAGCAGAGCGGGAGTCGGGAGGGCTGGAAACACCATATATTTT. Residues: CATSRAGVGRAGNTIYF.